One sample yielded the 6 T cell receptor beta chains listed below, sequenced in a study of response to subunit inactivated influenza vaccine. TCRdb ran MiXCR on the RT-PCR reads and lists one entry per CDR3 protein. Altogether about 700,000 distinct CDR3 sequences are present, about 14% being singletons, with the ten largest covering 6.5% to 8.5%. The sample was PBMCs from blood, taken about 14 days before vaccination. These receptors all come from a man aged 50 to 59 who received an inactivated influenza vaccine.

The chain is built from TRBV4-3 and TRBJ2-7; D uncertain. The CDR3 loop spans 15 amino acids. The ends were cut back, 4 bases at V and 4 bases at J, with 17 bases in the middle. Germline V gene sequence: CDR1 LGHNA, CDR2 YSLEER. The CDR3: CASSPSDRPRYEQYF. CDR3 bases: TGCGCCAGCAGCCCCTCGGACCGACCACGGTACGAGCAGTACTTC.

The J gene is TRBJ2-5, the V gene TRBV6-5; 9 nucleotides line up with TRBD2. Germline lookup yields CDR1 MNHEY and CDR2 SVGAGI. V gave up 2 bases and J gave up 2 bases; unmatched junction bases: 3. The CDR3 is 15 residues long. In DNA form, the CDR3 reads TGTGCCAGCAGTTACGGGACTAGCAGGCAAGAGACCCAGTACTTC. Amino acid sequence: CASSYGTSRQETQYF.

Of note for this clonotype: The junction departs from germline at one end; a sequencing error may be responsible. The chain has TRBV4-2 and TRBJ2-5; 14 nucleotides agree with TRBD2. Germline CDR1 LGHNA, CDR2 YNFKEQ. The length of the CDR3 is 17 residues. The CDR3 sequence: CASIQGSGLAGGETQYF. The CDR3 nucleotides are TGTGCCAGCATCCAAGGTTCAGGACTAGCGGGAGGAGAGACCCAGTACTTC.

The CDR3 spells CAIGLAERSEQFF. CDR3 nucleotide sequence: TGTGCCATCGGACTAGCGGAGCGGTCCGAGCAGTTCTTC. The chain recombines TRBV10-3 with TRBJ2-1; 10 nucleotides match TRBD2. Germline V gene sequence: CDR1 ENHRY, CDR2 SYGVKD. The length of the CDR3 is 13 residues. Trimming removed 8 bases from V and 10 bases from J; junction bases left unmatched: 8.

This clonotype was seen many times. The V gene is TRBV28, the J gene TRBJ2-1, with 7 bases fitting TRBD1. The CDR3 covers 16 residues. Per the germline V gene, CDR1 is MDHEN and CDR2 is SYDVKM. V shed 4 bases and J 6 bases; nucleotides not matched to a gene: 12. This chain's CDR3 is CASSSKWGQLSNEQFF. The CDR3 coding sequence is TGTGCCAGCAGTTCGAAGTGGGGACAGTTGAGCAATGAGCAGTTCTTC. Drawing the rest from reference TRBV28 and TRBJ2-1, the complete variable domain is DVKVTQSSRYLVKRTGEKVFLECVQDMDHENMFWYRQDPGLGLRLIYFSYDVKMKEKGDIPEGYSVSREKKERFSLILESASTNQTSMYLCASSSKWGQLSNEQFFGPGTRLTVL.

V gene TRBV29-1 combines with J gene TRBJ2-7; 13 nucleotides line up with TRBD2. CDR3 size: 12 residues. After removal of 5 bases from V and 7 bases from J, the junction contained 2 bases not matched to a gene. Germline CDR1 and CDR2: SQVTM and ANQGSEA. The CDR3 DNA is TGCAGCGTTAGGACTAGCGGGAGTGAGCAGTACTTC. The encoded protein is CSVRTSGSEQYF.